This TCR beta chain was captured by sequencing in a study of T-cell reconstitution after alpha-beta-depleted transplantation in children (TCRdb year 2016). Describing the broader study: The study quantitatively tracked T-cell immune reconstitution after TCRalphabeta/CD19-depleted allogeneic hematopoietic cell transplantation in children using TCR repertoire profiling. What the work shows at the level of the full study, not this receptor alone: The high TCRbeta diversity at day 60 in some patients was ascribed to recipient T cells and intrathymic progenitors that had survived conditioning. Over the following months the frequencies of hyperexpanded clones went down, and after one year T-cell counts and TCRbeta diversity were mostly credited to newly produced T cells. About two months after transplant, the apparently early recovery of alphabetaT-cell counts reportedly depended on just several hundred clones that had expanded rapidly and came from non-depleted graft cells.

Reading the label with the study, this specimen's treatment or condition is: allogeneic hematopoietic cell transplantation with graft depleted of TCRalphabeta T cells and CD19 B cells. TCRalphabeta/CD19-depleted allogeneic hematopoietic cell grafts were given to the transplant recipients, all of whom were children. Turning to this clonotype: Its antigen is still unknown. Base qualities are not provided; no much larger clone lies one nucleotide away.

The library was produced with PCR. Sequencing was performed on an Illumina HiSeq 2500. TCR library preparation used molecular barcoding, with unique molecular identifiers applied to normalize quantification of the TCRbeta repertoire. TCRdb took the public reads, trimmed them with fastp at Q25, ran MiXCR for clone calling and kept in-frame beta chains. Every distinct CDR3 protein forms one entry, paired with its most common genes and DNA. The sample has hundreds of thousands of distinct CDR3 sequences on record, around 15% of them singletons. 5% of the sample goes to the ten largest clones. Sequencing was performed on PBMCs, mostly from graft donor cells, taken 360 days after TCRalphabeta/CD19-depleted stem cell transplant. The TCR comes from a male patient under 18 who had a stem cell transplant for acute lymphoblastic leukemia, so the T cells may come from the graft donor.

CDR3 sequence: CASSEYGLAGGYEQYF. The bases read TGCGCCAGCAGTGAGTACGGACTAGCGGGAGGGTACGAGCAGTACTTC. This chain is built from TRBV10-1 and TRBJ2-7, and 15 junctional nucleotides match TRBD2. CDR1 and CDR2 were assigned from the germline V gene (reference sequence) as WNHNN and SYGVQD. The CDR3 starts with the cysteine, ends with the phenylalanine, and has 16 residues. Kept here is only the CDR3 DNA, which spans 48 bases and is read in frame from base 1. Trimming leaves V shorter by 1 base and J shorter by 4 bases, with the junction holding 2 bases beyond the gene matches.